This TCR beta chain was identified in a study of identical twins. Findings of the study overall: While abundant cord blood beta clonotypes carried fewer insertions, memory repertoires showed no such pattern.

Template switching introduced a universal primer site, and the cDNA bore unique molecular identifiers. Each CDR3 protein gets one entry after TCRdb re-called the 5' RACE reads with MiXCR. The sample holds 510,000 or so distinct CDR3 sequences, about 16% seen once. The CDR3 extends over 13 amino acids. Germline CDR1 and CDR2: SNHLY and FYNNEI. V was pared by 10 bases and J by 4 bases, with 16 bases between. Donors uniformly comprised healthy Caucasians. A few counts support this clonotype. Its matching antigen is unknown. These same data were also listed under a study on yellow fever vaccine responses in identical twins. From that second work: Reports say the vaccine T cell response in twins looked partly convergent and partly personalized.

The sample consisted of CD4+ T cells sorted from blood. V gene TRBV2 combines with J gene TRBJ1-2; no clear D. The TCR comes from a woman under 30 in good health. CDR3 DNA: TGTGCCACCCGCTACGAGGGCGGCTATGGCTACACCTTC. Its protein product is CATRYEGGYGYTF.